This T cell receptor beta chain was observed in a study of cytomegalovirus exposure and HLA in healthy donors. Whole-study results and caveats: Of the V segments, some could not be distinguished, including TRBV6-2 and TRBV6-3, and were excluded. In a later analysis, several top co-occurrence clusters appeared linked to parvovirus B19, influenza, CMV and Epstein-Barr virus.

The V gene's germline CDR1 is SNHLY and CDR2 FYNNEI. Trimming removed 2 bases at V and 3 bases at J, with 14 bases between. The CDR3 is 16 amino acids. This clone has a count of ten or more. No antigen is known for it. The PCR had 60 Vbeta and 13 Jbeta primers. The data were produced by immunoSEQ multiplex PCR, yet TCRdb's version contains in-frame clones alone and is incomplete. The sample has 80,000 to 90,000 clones, roughly 80% seen once. The TCR originated in a man between 40 and 49 years old in good health and CMV-seronegative. The gene calls are TRBV2 and TRBJ1-5; D perhaps matches TRBD1 (5 bases). Sample: PBMCs. CDR3 protein: CASSEYTRAANQPQHF. The CDR3 DNA reads as TGTGCCAGCAGTGAATATACCAGGGCGGCCAATCAGCCCCAGCATTTT.